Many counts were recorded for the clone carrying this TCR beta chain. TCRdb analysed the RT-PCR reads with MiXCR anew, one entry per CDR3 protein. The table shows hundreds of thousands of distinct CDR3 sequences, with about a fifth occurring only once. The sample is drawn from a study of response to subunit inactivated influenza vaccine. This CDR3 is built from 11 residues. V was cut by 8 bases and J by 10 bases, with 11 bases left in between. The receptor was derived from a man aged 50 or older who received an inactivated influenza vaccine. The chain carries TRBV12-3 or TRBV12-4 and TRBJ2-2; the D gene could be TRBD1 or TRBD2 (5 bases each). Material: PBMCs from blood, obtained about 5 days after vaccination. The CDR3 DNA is TGTGCCAGCGGCCGGGGCGAGGAGCTGTTTTTT. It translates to CASGRGEELFF.